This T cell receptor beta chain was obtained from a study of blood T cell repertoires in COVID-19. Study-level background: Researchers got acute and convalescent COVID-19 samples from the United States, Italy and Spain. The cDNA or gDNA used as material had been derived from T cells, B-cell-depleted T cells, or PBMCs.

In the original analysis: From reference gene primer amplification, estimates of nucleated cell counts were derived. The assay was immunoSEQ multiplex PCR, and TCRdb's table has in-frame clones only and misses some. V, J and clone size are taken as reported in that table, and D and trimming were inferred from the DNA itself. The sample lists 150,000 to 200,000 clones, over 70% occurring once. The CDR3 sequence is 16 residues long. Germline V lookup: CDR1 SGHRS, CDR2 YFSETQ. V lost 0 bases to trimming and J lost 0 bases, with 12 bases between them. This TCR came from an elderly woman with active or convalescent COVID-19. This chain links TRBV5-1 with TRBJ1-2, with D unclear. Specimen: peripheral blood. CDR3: CASSLGLRSSNYGYTF. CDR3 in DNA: TGCGCCAGCAGCTTGGGGTTGAGGTCCTCTAACTATGGCTACACCTTC.